This entry lists 21 T cell receptor beta chains sequenced from one sample in a study of shared clonotypes between healthy human individuals. This table comes from immunoSEQ multiplex PCR, and its TCRdb copy is limited to in-frame clones, with some not included. The sample holds roughly 760,000 clones; around 72% are singletons and the top ten take approximately 1.7%. Sequences were obtained from memory CD4+ T cells sorted from blood. The subset is: CD45RA-negative fraction. The receptors were gathered from a woman aged 25 to 45 in good health.

The chain has TRBV18 and TRBJ1-2; no reliable D call. CDR1 and CDR2 from the germline V gene are KGHSH and LQKENI. Trimming took off 0 bases at V and 8 bases at J, with 13 bases between the two ends. This CDR3 spans 14 amino acids. CDR3 bases: TGTGCCAGCTCACCACCGTCTTTAAGGGTGGGCTACACCTTC. Encoded protein: CASSPPSLRVGYTF.

The chain joins TRBV2 to TRBJ2-2; D is uncertain. The CDR3 runs 15 residues. Per germline, CDR1 SNHLY and CDR2 FYNNEI. V was trimmed by 2 bases and J by 1 base, leaving 8 bases between them. The CDR3 nucleotides read TGTGCCAGCAGTGAAACGGTCCAGAACACCGGGGAGCTGTTTTTT. Its protein is CASSETVQNTGELFF.

The chain couples TRBV7-6 to TRBJ2-5; 11 positions match TRBD2. Germline V gene sequence: CDR1 SGHVS, CDR2 FNYEAQ. V lost 5 bases and J lost 9; bases outside the gene matches: 8. CDR3 length: 14 amino acids. CDR3 in amino acids: CASSRTGTSGSQYF. The CDR3 region has the DNA TGTGCCAGCAGCAGAACCGGGACTAGCGGATCCCAGTACTTC.

The table lists this clone with a few counts. The rearrangement links TRBV9 to TRBJ2-7; 8 nucleotides match TRBD1. The length of the CDR3 is 15 residues. Germline CDR1 and CDR2: SGDLS and YYNGEE. J lost 3 bases, V lost 4 bases, and 9 bases had no gene match. This CDR3 reads CASSKTQTGGYEQYF. The DNA of the CDR3 is TGTGCCAGCAGCAAGACTCAAACAGGGGGCTACGAGCAGTACTTC.

There are a few counts of this clone. The CDR3 coding sequence is TGCGCCACCAGACAGGGGTGGGACACTGAAGCTTTCTTT. Protein product: CATRQGWDTEAFF. This rearrangement joins TRBV5-1 to TRBJ1-1, with 8 nucleotides matching TRBD1. V shed 9 bases, J shed 3 bases, and the junction held 7 bases outside the gene matches. The germline CDR1 and CDR2 sequences are SGHRS and YFSETQ. This CDR3 has 13 residues.

This clone was observed a handful of times. The gene calls are TRBV5-5 and TRBJ2-7, with D possibly matching TRBD2 (5 bases). The germline V gene has CDR1 SGHKS and CDR2 YYEKEE (reference sequence). V lost 4 bases to trimming and J lost 2 bases, with 22 bases between them. The CDR3 loop spans 17 amino acids. CDR3: CASSVSFDARGTYEQYF. The CDR3 coding sequence is TGTGCCAGCAGCGTATCCTTTGACGCCCGAGGGACCTACGAGCAGTACTTC.

This clone was counted once. The chain couples TRBV27 to TRBJ2-1, with D tentatively TRBD1 (7 bases). Looked up from germline, CDR1 is MNHEY and CDR2 is SMNVEV (reference sequence). Trimming left V 1 base short and J 11 bases short, with 15 bases between. This CDR3 region has 14 residues. The CDR3 coding sequence is TGTGCCAGCAGTTTATGGCTGCGGGGACAGCAGCAGTTCTTC. This codes for CASSLWLRGQQQFF.

The gene calls are TRBV19 and TRBJ2-1; D is possibly TRBD2 (5 bases). With 3 bases removed from V and 7 bases from J, the gap between germline ends came to 19 bases. The CDR3 sequence is 16 residues long. Germline V gives CDR1 LNHDA, CDR2 SQIVND (reference sequence). CDR3 sequence (DNA): TGTGCCAGTAGTATGGGTAGGAGGATAAGGAGGAATGAGCAGTTCTTC. This translates into CASSMGRRIRRNEQFF.

On this clone: Given a far larger clone just one base away, this is likely a sequencing read error. The chain has TRBV28 and TRBJ1-5; weak D call: TRBD1 (6 bases). The CDR3 runs to 15 residues. V lost 7 bases to trimming and J lost 6 bases, with 19 bases between them. From germline, CDR1 is MDHEN and CDR2 SYDVKM. As DNA, the CDR3 is TGTGCCAGCAACACCGGGACACCGAATAGTCAGCCCCAGCATTTT. Translation gives CASNTGTPNSQPQHF.

V gene TRBV11-2 combines with J gene TRBJ2-7, with TRBD1 matching 7 bases. V was pared by 5 bases and J by 4 bases, with 17 bases of the junction left unmatched. Germline V gene sequence: CDR1 SGHAT, CDR2 FQNNGV. The CDR3 loop spans 17 amino acids. The CDR3 reads CASSLTRATGSTYEQYF. CDR3 nucleotide sequence: TGTGCCAGCAGCCTTACTCGGGCGACAGGGTCCACGTACGAGCAGTACTTC.

This clone has more than one count but fewer than ten. The chain carries TRBV4-2 and TRBJ2-3, with D unresolved. Looked up from germline, CDR1 is LGHNA and CDR2 is YNFKEQ. This CDR3 contains 12 residues. V was cut by 4 bases and J by 2 bases, with 4 bases left in between. The CDR3, as DNA: TGTGCCAGCAGCCCTAACACAGATACGCAGTATTTT. It is translated as CASSPNTDTQYF.

This CDR3 is CAISDYYEQYF. The DNA for the CDR3 is TGTGCCATCAGTGACTATTACGAGCAGTACTTC. The rearrangement uses TRBV10-3 and TRBJ2-5; no clear D gene. The J call may be incorrect, as the DNA end agrees better with TRBJ2-7. The V gene's germline CDR1 is ENHRY and CDR2 SYGVKD. The CDR3 contains 11 residues.

The chain is built from TRBV29-1 and TRBJ2-2; the match to TRBD1 covers 8 bases. The V segment lost 4 bases and the J segment 6 bases; nucleotides outside the gene matches: 7. This CDR3 comprises 14 residues. Germline V lookup: CDR1 SQVTM, CDR2 ANQGSEA. The CDR3 DNA sequence: TGCAGCGTTGGGGCGGACAGGGACCCCGGGGAGCTGTTTTTT. Translation: CSVGADRDPGELFF.

This clone occurred many times. V usage is TRBV6-4 and J usage is TRBJ1-2; a weak D match, TRBD1 (5 bases). This CDR3 contains 13 residues. Germline assignment: CDR1 MRHNA and CDR2 SNTAGT. The CDR3 nucleotides read TGTGCGAGCCGGGACGGATCTAACTATGGCTACACCTTC. Translation: CASRDGSNYGYTF.

This chain links TRBV27 with TRBJ2-7, with a possible D match to TRBD2 (6 bases). Germline-derived CDR1 and CDR2 are MNHEY and SMNVEV (reference sequence). The CDR3 spans 16 residues. V was pared by 3 bases and J by 2 bases, with 17 bases between. This CDR3 is CASSFLGGQRPYEQYF. In nucleotides, the CDR3 is TGTGCCAGCAGTTTCTTGGGGGGTCAGCGGCCCTACGAGCAGTACTTC.

The V gene is TRBV6-1, the J gene TRBJ2-1; TRBD1 matches at 8 bases. Unmatched junction bases numbered 5, after V lost 5 bases and J lost 2 bases. The V gene's germline CDR1 is MNHNS and CDR2 SASEGT. The CDR3 contains 15 residues. This CDR3 reads CASSRTGRTYNEQFF. The CDR3 DNA reads as TGTGCCAGCAGTCGGACAGGGCGGACCTACAATGAGCAGTTCTTC.

This chain links TRBV11-2 with TRBJ1-4; 11 nucleotides line up with TRBD1. CDR3 length: 17 amino acids. V dropped 5 bases and J dropped 3; count of bases not matched to a gene: 8. Germline V gene sequence: CDR1 SGHAT, CDR2 FQNNGV. CDR3 in amino acids: CASSAGQGAWSNEKLFF. The CDR3 region has the DNA TGTGCCAGCAGCGCCGGACAGGGGGCCTGGTCTAATGAAAAACTGTTTTTT. The entire variable domain, with the rest obtained from reference TRBV11-2 and TRBJ1-4, is as follows: EAGVAQSPRYKIIEKRQSVAFWCNPISGHATLYWYQQILGQGPKLLIQFQNNGVVDDSQLPKDRFSAERLKGVDSTLKIQPAKLEDSAVYLCASSAGQGAWSNEKLFFGSGTQLSVL.

The V call is TRBV18, the J call TRBJ2-3; 9 positions match TRBD2. The junction had 3 bases not matched to a gene; V was cut back by 4 bases and J by 1 base. Germline lookup yields CDR1 KGHSH and CDR2 LQKENI. The CDR3 is made up of 15 amino acids. Here the CDR3 DNA reads TGTGCCAGCTCACTCATAGCGGGAGGCACAGATACGCAGTATTTT. Amino acids: CASSLIAGGTDTQYF.

V and J are TRBV19 and TRBJ2-7, with 13 bases aligning to TRBD2. CDR1 is LNHDA and CDR2 is SQIVND in the germline V gene (reference sequence). V shed 6 bases, J shed 6 bases, and the junction held 5 bases outside the gene matches. CDR3 size: 14 residues. The CDR3 nucleotides are TGTGCCAGTAGCGCACTAGCGGGAGGGCTCGAGCAGTACTTC. This codes for CASSALAGGLEQYF.

This clone was observed a single time. The rearrangement links TRBV18 to TRBJ2-7; TRBD2 matches 7 bases. V was pared by 5 bases and J by 2 bases, with 9 bases of the junction left unmatched. The CDR3 length is 15 residues. Per germline, CDR1 KGHSH and CDR2 LQKENI. CDR3 region: CASSISAGATYEQYF. The DNA for the CDR3 is TGTGCCAGCTCAATTTCGGCGGGAGCGACCTACGAGCAGTACTTC.

The J gene is TRBJ2-5, the V gene TRBV18; a possible D gene is TRBD1 (6 bases). Germline V gene data show CDR1 as KGHSH and CDR2 as LQKENI. The CDR3 sequence is 16 residues long. Trimming took 2 bases from V and 2 from J, leaving 15 bases between them. CDR3 DNA sequence: TGTGCCAGCTCACCAAGTGGGACAAAATCTCAAGAGACCCAGTACTTC. Translating gives CASSPSGTKSQETQYF.